This TCR beta chain was sequenced in a study of shared clonotypes between healthy human individuals. As for the study in general: Per donor, CD8 memory used one plate, CD8 naive used two, CD4 memory used three and CD4 naive used three. Study-level points and caveats: Sampling included only blood; tissue repertoires likely differ.

CDR1 is SGHTA, CDR2 FQGTGA, per germline. V shed 5 bases and J 3 bases; nucleotides not matched to a gene: 8. The CDR3 length is 17 residues. Details on this clone: What it recognizes is unknown.

Only in-frame clones appear in the TCRdb table, and some are missing; sequencing was by immunoSEQ multiplex PCR. The sample holds over 1.4 million clones, approximately 96% seen once. This TCR was sampled from a young man in good health. The rearrangement links TRBV7-3 to TRBJ2-3, with TRBD2 identical over 13 bases. The sequenced sample was naive CD4+ T cells sorted from blood. The subset: CD45RA+ positively selected. This CDR3 is CASSTTSGLAGTDTQYF. In DNA form, the CDR3 reads TGTGCCAGCAGCACAACCTCGGGACTAGCGGGGACAGATACGCAGTATTTT.